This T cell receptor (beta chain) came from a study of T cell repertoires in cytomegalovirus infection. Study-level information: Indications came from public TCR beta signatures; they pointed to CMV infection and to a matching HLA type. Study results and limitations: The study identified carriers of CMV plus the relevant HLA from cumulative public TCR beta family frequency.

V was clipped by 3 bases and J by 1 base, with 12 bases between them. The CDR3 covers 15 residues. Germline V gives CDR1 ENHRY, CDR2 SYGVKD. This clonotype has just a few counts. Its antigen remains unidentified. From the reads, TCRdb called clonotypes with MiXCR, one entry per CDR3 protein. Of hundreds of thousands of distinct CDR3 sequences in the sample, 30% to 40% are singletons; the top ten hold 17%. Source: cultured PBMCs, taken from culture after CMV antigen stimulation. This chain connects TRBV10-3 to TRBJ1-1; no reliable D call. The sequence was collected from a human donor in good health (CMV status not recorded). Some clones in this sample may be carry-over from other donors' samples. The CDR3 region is CAISDRSNANTEAFF. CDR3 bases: TGTGCCATCAGTGATAGGAGTAACGCGAACACTGAAGCTTTCTTT.